This T cell receptor beta chain was identified during a study of blood T cell repertoires in COVID-19. Whole-study context: Italy, Spain and the United States were the sources of the convalescent and acute COVID-19 samples. PBMCs, B-cell-depleted T cells, or T cells were the source of the cDNA or gDNA that made up the material.

During active infection, Seattle patients enrolled and were then monitored through disease. How the authors handled the data: Estimates of nucleated cell counts were drawn from the amplification of reference gene primers. Sequencing was performed with immunoSEQ multiplex PCR; in TCRdb, only in-frame clones are kept and a portion is missing. From that table come the V and J calls and clone size; the DNA was used to work out D and trimming. The repertoire consists of 55,000 to 70,000 clones, with nearly 90% occurring once and the leading ten covering about 3.5%. Germline CDR1 MNHNY, CDR2 SVGAGI (reference sequence). The CDR3 has 14 residues. V was shortened by 8 bases and J by 0 bases, with 12 bases between the two germline ends.

This sequence joins TRBV6-6 and TRBJ2-3, with D maybe TRBD2 (6 bases). The TCR comes from a woman aged 50 to 65 with COVID-19, enrolled during active disease. The specimen was peripheral blood. The chain's CDR3 is CASRLGTSTDTQYF. The CDR3 DNA reads TGTGCCAGCCGCCTGGGGACTAGCACAGATACGCAGTATTTT.